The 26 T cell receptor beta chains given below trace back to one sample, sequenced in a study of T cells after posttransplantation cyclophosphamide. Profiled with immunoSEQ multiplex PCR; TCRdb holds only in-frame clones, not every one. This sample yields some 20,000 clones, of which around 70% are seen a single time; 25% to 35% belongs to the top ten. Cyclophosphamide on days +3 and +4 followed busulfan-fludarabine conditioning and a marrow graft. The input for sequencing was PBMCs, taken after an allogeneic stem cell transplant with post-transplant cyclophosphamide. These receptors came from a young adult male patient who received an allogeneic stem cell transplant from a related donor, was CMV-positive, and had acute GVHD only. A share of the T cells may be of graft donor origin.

Here the CDR3 DNA reads TGTGCCAGCAGCTTGGGGCCACGTGGAGCGAATAGCAATCAGCCCCAGCATTTT. It specifies CASSLGPRGANSNQPQHF. V and J are TRBV5-4 and TRBJ1-5; D not certain. Germline loops: CDR1 SGHNT, CDR2 YYREEE (reference sequence). Trimming cost V 0 bases and J 0 bases, with 16 bases left between them. This CDR3 comprises 18 residues.

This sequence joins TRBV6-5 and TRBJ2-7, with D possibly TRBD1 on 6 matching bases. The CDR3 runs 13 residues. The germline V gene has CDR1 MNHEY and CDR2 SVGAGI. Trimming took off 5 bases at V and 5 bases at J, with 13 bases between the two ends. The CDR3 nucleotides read TGTGCCAGCAGTGCCCAGGGGTTCAACGAGCAGTACTTC. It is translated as CASSAQGFNEQYF.

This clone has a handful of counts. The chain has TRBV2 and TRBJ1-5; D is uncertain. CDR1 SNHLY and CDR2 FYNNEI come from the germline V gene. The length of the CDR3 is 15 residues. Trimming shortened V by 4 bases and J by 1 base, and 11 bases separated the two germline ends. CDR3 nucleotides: TGTGCCAGCAGTGTGGAGGGAATGAGCAATCAGCCCCAGCATTTT. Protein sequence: CASSVEGMSNQPQHF. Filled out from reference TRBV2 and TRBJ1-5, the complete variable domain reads EPEVTQTPSHQVTQMGQEVILRCVPISNHLYFYWYRQILGQKVEFLVSFYNNEISEKSEIFDDQFSVERPDGSNFTLKIRSTKLEDSAMYFCASSVEGMSNQPQHFGDGTRLSIL.

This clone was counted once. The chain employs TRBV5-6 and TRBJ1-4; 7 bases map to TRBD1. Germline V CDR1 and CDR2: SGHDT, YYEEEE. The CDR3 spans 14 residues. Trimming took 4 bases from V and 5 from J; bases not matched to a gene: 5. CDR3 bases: TGTGCCAGCAGCCTGGGACAGCTCAATGAAAAACTGTTTTTT. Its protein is CASSLGQLNEKLFF.

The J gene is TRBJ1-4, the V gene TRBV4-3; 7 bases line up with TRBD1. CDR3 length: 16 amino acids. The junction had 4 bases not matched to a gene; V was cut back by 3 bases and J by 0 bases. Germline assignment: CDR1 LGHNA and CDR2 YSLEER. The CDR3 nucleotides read TGCGCCAGCAGCCAGAGGACAGGCTCAACTAATGAAAAACTGTTTTTT. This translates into CASSQRTGSTNEKLFF.

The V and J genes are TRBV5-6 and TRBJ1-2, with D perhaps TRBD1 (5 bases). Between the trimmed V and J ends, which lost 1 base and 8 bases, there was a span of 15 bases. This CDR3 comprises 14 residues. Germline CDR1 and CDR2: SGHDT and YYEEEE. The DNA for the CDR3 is TGTGCCAGCAGCTTGACCTTGGGGAGGGGAGGCTACACCTTC. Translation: CASSLTLGRGGYTF.

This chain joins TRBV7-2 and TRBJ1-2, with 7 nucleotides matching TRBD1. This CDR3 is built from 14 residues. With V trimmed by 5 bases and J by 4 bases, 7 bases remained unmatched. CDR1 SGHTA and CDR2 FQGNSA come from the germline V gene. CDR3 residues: CASSTPGQFYGYTF. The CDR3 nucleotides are TGTGCCAGCAGCACTCCGGGACAGTTCTATGGCTACACCTTC.

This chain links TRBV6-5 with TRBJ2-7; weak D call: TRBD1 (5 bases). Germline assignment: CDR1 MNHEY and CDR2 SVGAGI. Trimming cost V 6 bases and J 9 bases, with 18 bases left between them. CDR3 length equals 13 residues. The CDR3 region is CASRRQPPVGQYF. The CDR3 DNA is TGTGCCAGCAGGCGACAGCCTCCCGTGGGGCAGTACTTC.

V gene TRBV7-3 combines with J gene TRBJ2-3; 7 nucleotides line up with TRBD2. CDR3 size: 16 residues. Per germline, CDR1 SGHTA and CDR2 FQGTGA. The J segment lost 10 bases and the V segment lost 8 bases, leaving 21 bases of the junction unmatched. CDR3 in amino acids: CASADGPGGTFGSQYF. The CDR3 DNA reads TGTGCCAGCGCAGACGGGCCGGGGGGTACCTTCGGATCGCAGTATTTT.

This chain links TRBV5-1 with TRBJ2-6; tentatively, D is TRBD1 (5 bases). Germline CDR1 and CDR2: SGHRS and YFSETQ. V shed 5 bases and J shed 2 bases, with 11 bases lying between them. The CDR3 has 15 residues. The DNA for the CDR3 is TGCGCCAGCAGTGACGACAGCGCTGGGGCCAACGTCCTGACTTTC. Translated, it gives CASSDDSAGANVLTF.

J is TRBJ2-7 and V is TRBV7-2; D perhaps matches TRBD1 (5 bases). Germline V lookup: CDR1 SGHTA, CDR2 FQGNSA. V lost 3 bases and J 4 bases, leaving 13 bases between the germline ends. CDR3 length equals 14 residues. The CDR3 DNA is TGTGCCAGCAGCTTGCAGGGTAGAGCGTACGAGCAGTACTTC. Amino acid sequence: CASSLQGRAYEQYF.

The CDR3 protein is CASSKTYRGGNGQYQETQYF. Here the CDR3 DNA reads TGCGCCAGCAGCAAAACTTACAGGGGGGGGAACGGGCAGTACCAAGAGACCCAGTACTTC. The V and J genes are TRBV5-1 and TRBJ2-5; D perhaps matches TRBD1 (8 bases). Germline values: CDR1 SGHRS, CDR2 YFSETQ. Trimming left V 4 bases short and J 0 bases short, with 28 bases between. CDR3 length: 20 amino acids.

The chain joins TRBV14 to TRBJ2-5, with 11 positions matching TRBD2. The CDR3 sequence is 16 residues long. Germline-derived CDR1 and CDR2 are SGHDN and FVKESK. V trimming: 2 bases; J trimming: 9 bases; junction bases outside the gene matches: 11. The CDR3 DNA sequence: TGTGCCAGCAGCCAATCAACTAGCGGGGGCGTCATTTCCCAGTACTTC. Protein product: CASSQSTSGGVISQYF. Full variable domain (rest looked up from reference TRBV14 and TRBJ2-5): EAGVTQFPSHSVIEKGQTVTLRCDPISGHDNLYWYRRVMGKEIKFLLHFVKESKQDESGMPNNRFLAERTGGTYSTLKVQPAELEDSGVYFCASSQSTSGGVISQYFGPGTRLLVL.

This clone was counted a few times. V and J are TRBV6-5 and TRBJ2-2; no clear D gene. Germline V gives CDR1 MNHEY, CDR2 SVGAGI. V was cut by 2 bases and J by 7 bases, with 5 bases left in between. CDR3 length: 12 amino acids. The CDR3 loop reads CASSYPYGELFF. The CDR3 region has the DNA TGTGCCAGCAGTTACCCTTACGGGGAGCTGTTTTTT.

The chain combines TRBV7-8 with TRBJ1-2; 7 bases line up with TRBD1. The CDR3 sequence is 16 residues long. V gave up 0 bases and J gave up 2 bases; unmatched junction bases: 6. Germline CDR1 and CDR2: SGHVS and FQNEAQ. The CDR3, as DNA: TGTGCCAGCAGCTTAGCCGGGGCCAGGGGGAACTATGGCTACACCTTC. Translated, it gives CASSLAGARGNYGYTF.

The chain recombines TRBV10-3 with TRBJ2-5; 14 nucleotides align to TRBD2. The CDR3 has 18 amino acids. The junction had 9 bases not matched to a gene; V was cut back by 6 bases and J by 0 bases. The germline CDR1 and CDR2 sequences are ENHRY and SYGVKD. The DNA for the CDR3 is TGTGCCATCAGCCCCGGGACTAGCGGGGGATTGTACCAAGAGACCCAGTACTTC. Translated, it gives CAISPGTSGGLYQETQYF.

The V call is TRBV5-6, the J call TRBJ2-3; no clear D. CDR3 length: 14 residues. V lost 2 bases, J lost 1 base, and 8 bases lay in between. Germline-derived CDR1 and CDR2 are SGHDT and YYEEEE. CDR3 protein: CASSFDIGTDTQYF. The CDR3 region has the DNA TGTGCCAGCAGCTTTGACATTGGCACAGATACGCAGTATTTT.

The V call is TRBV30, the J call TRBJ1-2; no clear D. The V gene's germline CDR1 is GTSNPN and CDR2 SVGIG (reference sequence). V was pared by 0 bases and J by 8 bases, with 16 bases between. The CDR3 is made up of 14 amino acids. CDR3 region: CAWSVGSRLGGYTF. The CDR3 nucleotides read TGTGCCTGGAGTGTAGGCAGCCGGCTGGGCGGCTACACCTTC.

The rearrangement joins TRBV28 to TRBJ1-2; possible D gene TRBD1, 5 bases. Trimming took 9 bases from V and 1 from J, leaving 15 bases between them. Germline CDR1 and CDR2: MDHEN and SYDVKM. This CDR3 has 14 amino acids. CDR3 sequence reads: CASATGFGNYGYTF. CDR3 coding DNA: TGTGCCAGTGCAACAGGTTTCGGTAACTATGGCTACACCTTC.

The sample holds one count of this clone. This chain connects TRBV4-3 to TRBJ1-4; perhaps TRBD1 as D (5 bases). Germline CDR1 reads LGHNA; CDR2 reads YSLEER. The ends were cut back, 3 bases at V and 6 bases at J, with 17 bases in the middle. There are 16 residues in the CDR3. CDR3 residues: CASSHRRGVRDEKLFF. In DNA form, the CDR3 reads TGCGCCAGCAGCCACCGGCGGGGCGTCAGGGATGAAAAACTGTTTTTT.

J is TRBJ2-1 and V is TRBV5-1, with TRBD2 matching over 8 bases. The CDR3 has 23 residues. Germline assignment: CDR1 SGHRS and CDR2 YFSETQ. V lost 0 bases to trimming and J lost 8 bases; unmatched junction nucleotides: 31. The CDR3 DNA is TGCGCCAGCAGCTTGGCCCGACAGATCGGAGACTTATTACAAGCGGGAGTTGGCGATGAGCAGTTCTTC. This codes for CASSLARQIGDLLQAGVGDEQFF. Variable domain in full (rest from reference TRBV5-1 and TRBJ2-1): KAGVTQTPRYLIKTRGQQVTLSCSPISGHRSVSWYQQTPGQGLQFLFEYFSETQRNKGNFPGRFSGRQFSNSRSEMNVSTLELGDSALYLCASSLARQIGDLLQAGVGDEQFFGPGTRLTVL.

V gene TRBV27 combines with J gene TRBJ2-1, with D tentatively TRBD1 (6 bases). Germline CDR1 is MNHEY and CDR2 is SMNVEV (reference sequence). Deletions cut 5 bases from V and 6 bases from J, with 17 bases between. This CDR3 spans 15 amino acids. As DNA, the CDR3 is TGTGCCAGCAGTCCGACAGGTACAGTTGGCAATGAGCAGTTCTTC. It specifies CASSPTGTVGNEQFF.

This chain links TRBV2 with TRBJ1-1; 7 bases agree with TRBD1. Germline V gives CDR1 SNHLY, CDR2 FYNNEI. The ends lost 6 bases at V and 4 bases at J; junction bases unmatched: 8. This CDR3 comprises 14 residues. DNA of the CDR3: TGTGCCAGCAGCTTGGGACAGTTTTCCACTGAAGCTTTCTTT. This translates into CASSLGQFSTEAFF.

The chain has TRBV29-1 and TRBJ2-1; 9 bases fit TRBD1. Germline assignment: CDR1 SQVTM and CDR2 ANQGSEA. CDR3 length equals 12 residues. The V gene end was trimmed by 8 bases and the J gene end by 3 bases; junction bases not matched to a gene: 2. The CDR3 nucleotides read TGCAGCTCGGGACAGGGCTACAATGAGCAGTTCTTC. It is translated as CSSGQGYNEQFF.

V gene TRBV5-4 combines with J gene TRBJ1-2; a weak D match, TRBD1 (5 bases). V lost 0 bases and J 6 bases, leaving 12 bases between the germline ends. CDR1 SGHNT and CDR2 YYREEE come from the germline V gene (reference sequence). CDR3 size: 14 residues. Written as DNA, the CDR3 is TGTGCCAGCAGCTTGGCCGGGGGGATGGATGGCTACACCTTC. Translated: CASSLAGGMDGYTF.

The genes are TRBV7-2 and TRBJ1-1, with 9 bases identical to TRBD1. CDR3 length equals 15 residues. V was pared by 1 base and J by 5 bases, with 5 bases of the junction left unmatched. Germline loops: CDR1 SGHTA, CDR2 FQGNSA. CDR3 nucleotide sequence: TGTGCCAGCAGCTTAGGCCCGACAGGGGGTACTGAAGCTTTCTTT. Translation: CASSLGPTGGTEAFF.